There are a few counts of the clone carrying this TCR beta chain. Its antigen remains unknown. This record belongs to a study of blood T cells in healthy people across ages. For the second PCR, which ran for about 6 to 12 cycles, a sample-barcoded 5' primer and a J-beta primer mix were used. One entry per CDR3 protein results from TCRdb running MiXCR on the 5' RACE reads. The data show 2 million or so distinct CDR3 sequences, about 50% seen once. CDR3 length equals 18 residues. The trim removed 5 bases at V and 0 bases at J, leaving 12 bases unmatched. From germline, CDR1 is SEHNR and CDR2 FQNEAQ (reference sequence). Donors each provided 8 to 10 milliliters of peripheral blood. Points from the study as a whole: Observed TCR beta diversity per million T cells went down as age went up. This fall followed a roughly linear course with age.

This chain uses TRBV7-9 with TRBJ2-1, with 8 bases fitting TRBD2. The specimen sequenced was blood. This sequence originates from a woman between 40 and 55 years old in good health. DNA for the CDR3: TGTGCCAGCAGCCAACCAGTTGCGGGGGGTCGCTCCTACAATGAGCAGTTCTTC. Its protein is CASSQPVAGGRSYNEQFF.